The clone carrying this T cell receptor (beta chain) was counted a single time. Antigen: not known. TCRdb's table, derived via immunoSEQ multiplex PCR, lists solely in-frame clones and lacks some. This table has under 250,000 clones, around 93% appearing once. This record belongs to a study of T cell responses to AZD1222 COVID-19 vaccine. Study-level findings and limits: Donors in the cohort were predominantly white British and more often female, and clonal diversity was possibly underestimated. Unmutated variant regions are reportedly the target of nearly half of TCRs that are spike-specific. Seropositive at baseline were only a handful of AZD1222 recipients.

The sequence was obtained from an adult in good health. The sample was peripheral blood, taken on day 0 of MenACWY control vaccination.

CDR3 sequence reads: CSATPHEKLFF. The CDR3 bases are TGCAGTGCTACCCCGCACGAAAAACTGTTTTTT. The rearrangement uses TRBV20-1 and TRBJ1-4; D remains unclear. V dropped 4 bases and J dropped 8 bases, with 8 bases sitting between them. The CDR3 has 11 amino acids. CDR1 is DFQATT and CDR2 is SNEGSKA in the germline V gene (reference sequence).